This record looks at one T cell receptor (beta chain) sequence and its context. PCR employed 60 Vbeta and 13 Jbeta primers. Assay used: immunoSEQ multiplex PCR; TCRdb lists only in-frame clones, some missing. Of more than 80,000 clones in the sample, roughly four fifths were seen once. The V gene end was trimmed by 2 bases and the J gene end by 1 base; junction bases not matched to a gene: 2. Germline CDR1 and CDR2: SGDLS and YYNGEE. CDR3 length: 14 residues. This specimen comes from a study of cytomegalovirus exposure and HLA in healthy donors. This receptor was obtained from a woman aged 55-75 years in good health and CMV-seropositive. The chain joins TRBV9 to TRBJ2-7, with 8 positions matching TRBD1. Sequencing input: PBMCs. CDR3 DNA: TGTGCCAGCAGCGTGGGACAGGCATCCTACGAGCAGTACTTC. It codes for CASSVGQASYEQYF.